Below are 5 T cell receptor beta chains sequenced from a single sample in a study of T cells in Graves' hyperthyroidism and ophthalmopathy. There were TCR beta CDR3 regions amplified from RNA transcripts. The HTBI set primed first-round TCR CDR3 RT-PCR. TCRdb called the multiplex PCR reads again in MiXCR, with one record for every CDR3 protein. The table lists 280,000 or so distinct CDR3 sequences, 13% to 15% of them singletons, with 30% to 35% in the top ten. Sequencing was done on a sample of blood. The receptors derive from a woman aged 45-65 years with Graves' hyperthyroidism that later progressed to Graves' ophthalmopathy.

In its sample, this clonotype was seen many times. The chain joins TRBV28 to TRBJ2-7, with D uncertain. Per germline, CDR1 MDHEN and CDR2 SYDVKM. Trimming left V 7 bases short and J 3 bases short, with 13 bases between. The CDR3 is 13 residues long. CDR3: CASTPSGRYEQYF. Written as DNA, the CDR3 is TGTGCCAGCACCCCCTCCGGGCGCTACGAGCAGTACTTC.

This sequence joins TRBV20-1 and TRBJ2-5, with 12 bases matching TRBD2. CDR1 is DFQATT and CDR2 is SNEGSKA in the germline V gene (reference sequence). V was clipped by 3 bases and J by 1 base; unmatched bases: 6. CDR3 length equals 16 residues. The CDR3 DNA reads as TGCAGTGCTAGCCAGACTAGCGGGAGCGGCCAAGAGACCCAGTACTTC. Its protein is CSASQTSGSGQETQYF.

The chain links TRBV14 to TRBJ2-7, with no clear D. V lost 2 bases and J 0 bases, leaving 11 bases between the germline ends. The V gene's germline CDR1 is SGHDN and CDR2 FVKESK. This CDR3 contains 15 residues. The CDR3 DNA follows: TGTGCCAGCAGCCAAAGCCGCCTAAGCTCCTACGAGCAGTACTTC. It codes for CASSQSRLSSYEQYF.

Many counts were recorded for this clonotype. The chain joins TRBV20-1 to TRBJ1-1; 7 bases are a match to TRBD1. With V trimmed by 0 bases and J by 11 bases, 9 bases remained unmatched. The CDR3 runs 13 residues. CDR1 DFQATT and CDR2 SNEGSKA come from the germline V gene (reference sequence). The CDR3 region has the DNA TGCAGTGCTAGAGAAGGGAGGCAGGGGGTGGCTTTCTTT. As protein: CSAREGRQGVAFF.

This clonotype has just one count. This chain connects TRBV30 to TRBJ1-1; D unresolved. The CDR3 is 15 amino acids. Per germline, CDR1 GTSNPN and CDR2 SVGIG (reference sequence). The V end was cut by 0 bases, the J end by 1 base, with 12 bases between. In DNA form, the CDR3 reads TGTGCCTGGAGTGTCCCATCCCCTCGGAACACTGAAGCTTTCTTT. Translated, it gives CAWSVPSPRNTEAFF.